The 4 T cell receptor beta chains reported below all come from one sample, sequenced in a study of shared clonotypes between healthy human individuals (dated by TCRdb to 2018 to 2020). CD8 naive samples consisted of CD45RO-negative cells that were positively selected for CCR7, yielding a CD45RA+CCR7+ population without TemRA cells. Libraries were built with the immunoSEQ multiplex PCR assay. In its TCRdb copy, this immuneACCESS table keeps in-frame sequences only and misses some clones. Where compared with another copy, unresolved V genes explain less than half of these, and the others have no known cause. In all, the sample holds roughly 2,000,000 clones, and roughly 94% of those were seen once. In total, the top ten clones hold 0.9% to 1.5% of the sample. What was sequenced was naive CD8+ T cells sorted from blood. The sample's cell subset or site label, decoded: CD45RA+CCR7+. The receptors shown here come from a man aged 18 to 30 in good health.

The chain combines TRBV28 with TRBJ1-1; no firm D call. The CDR3 contains 13 residues. Trimming took off 5 bases at V and 3 bases at J, with 10 bases between the two ends. The germline V gene has CDR1 MDHEN and CDR2 SYDVKM. The CDR3 sequence: CASSLPVYTEAFF. CDR3 nucleotides: TGTGCCAGCAGTCTTCCAGTGTACACTGAAGCTTTCTTT. The whole variable domain, filled in from reference TRBV28 and TRBJ1-1, reads DVKVTQSSRYLVKRTGEKVFLECVQDMDHENMFWYRQDPGLGLRLIYFSYDVKMKEKGDIPEGYSVSREKKERFSLILESASTNQTSMYLCASSLPVYTEAFFGQGTRLTVV.

The V call is TRBV15, the J call TRBJ2-5; 7 positions match TRBD1. The V and J ends lost 5 bases and 5 bases, in that order; junction bases with no gene match: 8. Looked up from germline, CDR1 is LNHNV and CDR2 is YYDKDF (reference sequence). This CDR3 region has 14 residues. Here the CDR3 DNA reads TGTGCCACCAGCGACAGGGATGGTTGGGAGACCCAGTACTTC. Protein: CATSDRDGWETQYF.

This clone was recorded only once. V usage is TRBV4-1 and J usage is TRBJ2-2; a weak D match, TRBD2 (5 bases). Trimming pared 6 bases from V and 7 bases from J, leaving 9 bases between. This CDR3 contains 12 residues. The germline V gene encodes CDR1 MGHRA and CDR2 YSYEKL. The CDR3 bases are TGCGCCAGCAGAAATAGCGTCGGGGAGCTGTTTTTT. Protein: CASRNSVGELFF.

The V gene is TRBV5-8, the J gene TRBJ2-3; D not resolved. CDR1 is SGHTS and CDR2 is YDEGEE in the germline V gene. The CDR3 is 13 amino acids. The germline V and J ends were trimmed by 0 bases and 0 bases, with 2 bases remaining between them. The CDR3 DNA sequence: TGTGCCAGCAGCTTGGCAAGCACAGATACGCAGTATTTT. As protein: CASSLASTDTQYF.